The clone carrying this T cell receptor (beta chain) was picked up one time. Antigen specificity is unknown. This entry belongs to a study of T cells in narcolepsy. General study points: Blood of same and different patients, but not healthy controls, reportedly held recurring autoreactive clonotypes. Same-patient CSF and blood CD4+ T cell clonotypes included HCRT-specific and TRIB2-specific autoreactive ones.

The data were produced by immunoSEQ multiplex PCR, yet TCRdb's version contains in-frame clones alone and is incomplete. Among tens of thousands of clones, around 86% were seen once, and the ten largest hold approximately 2.7%. Sequencing used CD45RA- memory CD4+ T cells from PBMCs. This TCR derives from a human donor with narcolepsy.

The CDR3 DNA reads as TGTGCCAGCACCCCCAGGGAGACAGGGAGAGGCGAGCAGTACTTC. The encoded protein is CASTPRETGRGEQYF. The chain links TRBV6-1 to TRBJ2-7; 7 bases are a match to TRBD1. Germline assignment: CDR1 MNHNS and CDR2 SASEGT. The ends lost 7 bases at V and 6 bases at J; junction bases unmatched: 15. The CDR3 has 15 amino acids.